This is a list of T cell receptor beta chains from one sample in a study of cytomegalovirus exposure and HLA in healthy donors. Libraries were prepared by immunoSEQ multiplex PCR; TCRdb keeps only in-frame clonotypes and omits some of them. This sample yields some 69,000 clones, of which 96% are seen a single time; 2.4% belongs to the top ten. Material: PBMCs. Every receptor here comes from a man between 18 and 29 years old in good health and CMV-seronegative. CDR3s include the opening cysteine and the closing phenylalanine or tryptophan.

cdr3_length v_call cdr3_aa
15 TRBV6-6 CASSYKRGGTGELFF
17 TRBV28 CASSLLGQGAGNYGYTF
15 TRBV5-1 CASSLETGSSEKLFF
15 TRBV9 CASSVSETWAHEQYF
14 TRBV6-5 CASSYSSSASEQYF
13 TRBV9 CASRSQGTGELFF
14 TRBV6-5 CASSYRQGPDTQYF
15 TRBV4-1 CASSQELAGVREQYF
15 TRBV19 CATYEQGIGNQPQHF
13 TRBV6-5 CASGQVSNQPQHF
16 TRBV28 CASSLYRDFSNQPQHF
15 TRBV9 CASSVEGGSNQPQHF
14 TRBV18 CASSPQGQNYGYTF
15 TRBV6-5 CASSPIDRGRETQYF
20 TRBV5-8 CASSLATDGGLAGGLNEQFF
13 TRBV5-4 CASSQGQQETQYF
15 TRBV9 CASSANPGQTYGYTF
16 TRBV7-9 CASSLALNRANYGYTF
14 TRBV4-1 CASTLRQGAYEQYF
14 TRBV7-9 CASSSSGRWTEAFF
14 TRBV6-5 CASSYSRGAYEQYF
17 TRBV5-4 CASSGTGTSGGYNEQFF
15 TRBV2 CASSENSPNTGELFF
13 TRBV7-3 CASSRPGSDTQYF
14 TRBV5-4 CASSSGLAAYEQYF
15 TRBV7-9 CASSFDGSSGNTIYF
14 TRBV2 CASTWRGAQETQYF
16 TRBV15 CATSRSTGTGSGEQYF
11 TRBV6-5 CASRQNREQYF
13 TRBV6-5 CASGARGNQPQHF
16 TRBV4-1 CASSQETRGTYNEQFF
13 TRBV30 CAWSAQVNTEAFF